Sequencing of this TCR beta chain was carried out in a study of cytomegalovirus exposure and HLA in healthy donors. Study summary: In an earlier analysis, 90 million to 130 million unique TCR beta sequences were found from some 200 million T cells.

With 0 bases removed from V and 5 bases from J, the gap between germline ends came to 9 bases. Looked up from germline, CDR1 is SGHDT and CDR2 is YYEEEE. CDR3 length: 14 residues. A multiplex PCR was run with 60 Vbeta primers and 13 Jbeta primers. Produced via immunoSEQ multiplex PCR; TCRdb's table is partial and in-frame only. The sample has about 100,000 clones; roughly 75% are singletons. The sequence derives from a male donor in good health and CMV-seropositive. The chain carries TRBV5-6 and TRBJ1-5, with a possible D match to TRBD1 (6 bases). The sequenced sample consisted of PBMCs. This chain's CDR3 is CASSLGAGDQPQHF. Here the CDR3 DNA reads TGTGCCAGCAGCTTGGGGGCAGGGGATCAGCCCCAGCATTTT. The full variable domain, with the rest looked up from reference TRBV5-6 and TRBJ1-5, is DAGVTQSPTHLIKTRGQQVTLRCSPKSGHDTVSWYQQALGQGPQFIFQYYEEEERQRGNFPDRFSGHQFPNYSSELNVNALLLGDSALYLCASSLGAGDQPQHFGDGTRLSIL.